The rows below give T cell receptor beta chains drawn from one sample of a study of OX40 agonist ivuxolimab in advanced cancers. Assay: immunoSEQ multiplex PCR; the TCRdb copy retains only in-frame clones and omits some. Found here are about 90,000 clones, roughly 85% of them singletons; the top ten hold approximately 0.2%. The sample was CD4+ or CD8+ T cells sorted from blood, taken in a trial of the OX40 agonist ivuxolimab. The receptors originated from an adult with an advanced solid tumor such as melanoma, head and neck, liver or kidney cancer. Both conserved end residues are part of each CDR3. The order of the fields is clone size, D gene, V gene, J gene, CDR3 protein, CDR3 DNA. The D gene is left open where the match is weak. The size field is filled for only some rows; it gives once, few, many or a size class.

-,TRBD2,TRBV7-9,TRBJ2-5,CASSLALRREITETQYF,TGTGCCAGCAGCTTAGCGCTTCGGCGGGAGATAACAGAGACCCAGTACTTC
-,TRBD2,TRBV6-5,TRBJ2-3,CASSYTSGGRPDTQYF,TGTGCCAGCAGTTACACTAGCGGGGGGCGCCCAGATACGCAGTATTTT
-,-,TRBV7-9,TRBJ2-1,CASSFHSSSYNEQFF,TGTGCCAGCAGTTTCCACTCGAGCTCCTACAATGAGCAGTTCTTC
-,TRBD2,TRBV28,TRBJ2-2,CASRPGGRSGGELFF,TGTGCCAGCAGGCCGGGGGGGCGAAGTGGCGGGGAGCTGTTTTTT
-,-,TRBV28,TRBJ1-6,CASSLLNSPLHF,TGTGCCAGCAGTTTATTAAATTCACCCCTCCACTTT
-,-,TRBV7-2,TRBJ2-7,CASSLGPRGAVAYEQYF,TGTGCCAGCAGCTTAGGGCCCAGGGGGGCGGTAGCCTACGAGCAGTACTTC
once,-,TRBV10-3,TRBJ2-5,CATSGSQETQYF,TGTGCCACATCAGGGAGCCAAGAGACCCAGTACTTC
-,-,TRBV14,TRBJ2-5,CASSQGWTAGETQYF,TGTGCCAGCAGCCAAGGTTGGACAGCTGGGGAGACCCAGTACTTC
-,-,TRBV5-4,TRBJ2-2,CASRSPGGTGELFF,TGTGCCAGCAGATCCCCCGGCGGCACCGGGGAGCTGTTTTTT
-,TRBD1,TRBV2,TRBJ1-1,CASSSDRAGAFF,TGTGCCAGCAGTTCAGACAGGGCTGGAGCTTTCTTT
-,-,TRBV7-2,TRBJ1-1,CASSSSRSMNTEAFF,TGTGCCAGCAGCTCGAGTAGGTCCATGAACACTGAAGCTTTCTTT
-,-,TRBV6-6,TRBJ1-5,CASTKGEPDQPQHF,TGTGCCAGCACCAAGGGGGAACCGGATCAGCCCCAGCATTTT
-,-,TRBV15,TRBJ2-7,CATSRDLRNYEQYF,TGTGCCACCAGCAGAGATCTCCGAAATTACGAGCAGTACTTC
-,-,TRBV5-8,TRBJ2-1,CASSRSSYNEQFF,TGTGCCAGCAGTAGGAGCTCCTACAATGAGCAGTTCTTC
-,TRBD1,TRBV6-6,TRBJ1-5,CASTKERQGVQPQHF,TGTGCCAGCACCAAAGAGCGACAGGGGGTCCAGCCCCAGCATTTT
-,TRBD2,TRBV7-3,TRBJ2-4,CASSWTSGDIQYF,TGTGCCAGCAGTTGGACTAGCGGAGACATTCAGTACTTC
-,-,TRBV6-5,TRBJ1-4,CASSYWQDGEKLFF,TGTGCCAGCAGTTACTGGCAGGATGGGGAAAAACTGTTTTTT
-,-,TRBV6-4,TRBJ2-3,CASSEDYSTDTQYF,TGTGCCAGCAGCGAGGACTACAGCACAGATACGCAGTATTTT
-,-,TRBV5-1,TRBJ2-7,CASRLSVVSYEQYF,TGCGCCAGCAGGCTTTCGGTAGTCTCCTACGAGCAGTACTTC
-,-,TRBV4-1,TRBJ2-3,CASSQERAPPDTQYF,TGCGCCAGCAGCCAAGAGAGAGCGCCTCCAGATACGCAGTATTTT
-,TRBD1,TRBV28,TRBJ2-7,CASTDPRGREQYF,TGTGCCAGCACGGACCCCAGGGGGCGCGAGCAGTACTTC
-,-,TRBV18,TRBJ1-5,CASSPTWDTDQPQHF,TGTGCCAGCTCACCTACGTGGGACACTGATCAGCCCCAGCATTTT
-,-,TRBV5-4,TRBJ1-2,CASSSRGRGYGYTF,TGTGCCAGCAGCTCCCGGGGCAGGGGATATGGCTACACCTTC
-,-,TRBV28,TRBJ2-3,CASNLPGRRNADTQYF,TGTGCCAGCAACCTCCCGGGAAGACGGAACGCAGATACGCAGTATTTT